This is a list of T cell receptor beta chains from one sample in a study of blood T cells in healthy people across ages. TCRdb reprocessed the 5' RACE reads with MiXCR, giving one entry per CDR3 protein. Among around 1.5 million distinct CDR3 sequences, 42% were seen once, and the ten largest hold 7.9%. Sequencing used blood. The receptor source for this set is a woman aged 18-29 years in good health. CDR3s include the opening cysteine and the closing phenylalanine or tryptophan. D genes are given only for firm matches. Expanded clones are given a class, and other clones once, few, many or no size at all.

j_call,clone_size,d_call,v_call,cdr3_aa,cdr3_nt
TRBJ1-2,.,.,TRBV20-1,CSAIGTLNYGYTF,TGCAGTGCGATCGGGACACTGAACTATGGCTACACCTTC
TRBJ2-1,.,.,TRBV3-1,CASSHLGGGGYNEQFF,TGTGCCAGCAGCCACCTGGGAGGGGGGGGGTACAATGAGCAGTTCTTC
TRBJ1-2,.,TRBD1,TRBV12-3/TRBV12-4,CASSSDRLRGYTF,TGTGCCAGCAGCTCGGACAGGCTACGTGGCTACACCTTC
TRBJ1-1,.,TRBD1,TRBV12-3/TRBV12-4,CASSLAAGTVNTEAFF,TGTGCCAGCAGTTTAGCGGCTGGGACAGTGAACACTGAAGCTTTCTTT
TRBJ2-1,.,.,TRBV20-1,CSPQGSSYNEQFF,TGCAGTCCGCAGGGGAGCTCCTACAATGAGCAGTTCTTC
TRBJ2-5,.,TRBD2,TRBV12-3/TRBV12-4,CASSLAGGPIETQYF,TGTGCCAGCAGTCTAGCGGGAGGGCCGATAGAGACCCAGTACTTC
TRBJ1-2,few,.,TRBV3-1,CASSHFSLGYGYTF,TGTGCCAGCAGCCACTTCAGTCTTGGCTATGGCTACACCTTC
TRBJ2-7,few,TRBD2,TRBV2,CASDKGLAGEQYF,TGTGCCAGCGATAAAGGACTAGCCGGCGAGCAGTACTTC
TRBJ1-2,few,TRBD1,TRBV6-1,CASSEVQGDGYTF,TGTGCCAGCAGTGAAGTCCAGGGGGATGGCTACACCTTC
TRBJ2-1,.,TRBD2,TRBV6-1,CASTLAGALNEQFF,TGTGCCAGCACCCTAGCGGGGGCCCTCAATGAGCAGTTCTTC
TRBJ1-4,.,.,TRBV9,CASSVVITGYLYPMPNEKLFF,TGTGCCAGCAGCGTAGTAATAACGGGGTATCTATATCCTATGCCTAATGAAAAACTGTTTTTT
TRBJ2-1,many,.,TRBV5-1,CASSLDPGYNEQFF,TGCGCCAGCAGCTTGGATCCAGGATACAATGAGCAGTTCTTC
TRBJ1-5,.,.,TRBV12-3/TRBV12-4,CASSLGGGYSNQPQHF,TGTGCCAGCAGTTTAGGGGGGGGCTATAGCAATCAGCCCCAGCATTTT
TRBJ2-7,.,TRBD1,TRBV20-1,CSARNPGQGIYEQYF,TGCAGTGCTAGAAACCCGGGACAGGGGATCTACGAGCAGTACTTC
TRBJ2-4,.,.,TRBV13,CASRLSGSKNIQYF,TGTGCCAGCAGGCTGTCGGGATCCAAAAACATTCAGTACTTC
TRBJ2-7,.,TRBD2,TRBV20-1,CSARDPSGNDEQYF,TGCAGTGCTAGAGATCCGAGCGGGAACGACGAGCAGTACTTC
TRBJ2-4,.,.,TRBV6-5,CASRPAGPGTNIQYF,TGTGCCAGCCGGCCAGCCGGACCGGGGACAAACATTCAGTACTTC
TRBJ2-5,few,.,TRBV5-5,CASSLDITETQYF,TGTGCCAGCAGTTTGGACATAACAGAGACCCAGTACTTC